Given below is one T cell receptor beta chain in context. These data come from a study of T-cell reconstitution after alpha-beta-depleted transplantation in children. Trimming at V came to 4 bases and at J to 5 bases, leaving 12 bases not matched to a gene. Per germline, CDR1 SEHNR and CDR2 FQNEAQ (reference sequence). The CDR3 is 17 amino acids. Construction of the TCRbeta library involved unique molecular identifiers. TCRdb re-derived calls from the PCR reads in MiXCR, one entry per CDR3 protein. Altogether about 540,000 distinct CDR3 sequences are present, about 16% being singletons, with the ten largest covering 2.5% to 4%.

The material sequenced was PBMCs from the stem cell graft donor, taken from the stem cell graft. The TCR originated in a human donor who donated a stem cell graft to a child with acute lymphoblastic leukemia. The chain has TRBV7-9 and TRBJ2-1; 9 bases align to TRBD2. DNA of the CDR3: TGTGCCAGCAGCTATCCGAGTAGCGGGAGAGGGGACAATGAGCAGTTCTTC. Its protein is CASSYPSSGRGDNEQFF.